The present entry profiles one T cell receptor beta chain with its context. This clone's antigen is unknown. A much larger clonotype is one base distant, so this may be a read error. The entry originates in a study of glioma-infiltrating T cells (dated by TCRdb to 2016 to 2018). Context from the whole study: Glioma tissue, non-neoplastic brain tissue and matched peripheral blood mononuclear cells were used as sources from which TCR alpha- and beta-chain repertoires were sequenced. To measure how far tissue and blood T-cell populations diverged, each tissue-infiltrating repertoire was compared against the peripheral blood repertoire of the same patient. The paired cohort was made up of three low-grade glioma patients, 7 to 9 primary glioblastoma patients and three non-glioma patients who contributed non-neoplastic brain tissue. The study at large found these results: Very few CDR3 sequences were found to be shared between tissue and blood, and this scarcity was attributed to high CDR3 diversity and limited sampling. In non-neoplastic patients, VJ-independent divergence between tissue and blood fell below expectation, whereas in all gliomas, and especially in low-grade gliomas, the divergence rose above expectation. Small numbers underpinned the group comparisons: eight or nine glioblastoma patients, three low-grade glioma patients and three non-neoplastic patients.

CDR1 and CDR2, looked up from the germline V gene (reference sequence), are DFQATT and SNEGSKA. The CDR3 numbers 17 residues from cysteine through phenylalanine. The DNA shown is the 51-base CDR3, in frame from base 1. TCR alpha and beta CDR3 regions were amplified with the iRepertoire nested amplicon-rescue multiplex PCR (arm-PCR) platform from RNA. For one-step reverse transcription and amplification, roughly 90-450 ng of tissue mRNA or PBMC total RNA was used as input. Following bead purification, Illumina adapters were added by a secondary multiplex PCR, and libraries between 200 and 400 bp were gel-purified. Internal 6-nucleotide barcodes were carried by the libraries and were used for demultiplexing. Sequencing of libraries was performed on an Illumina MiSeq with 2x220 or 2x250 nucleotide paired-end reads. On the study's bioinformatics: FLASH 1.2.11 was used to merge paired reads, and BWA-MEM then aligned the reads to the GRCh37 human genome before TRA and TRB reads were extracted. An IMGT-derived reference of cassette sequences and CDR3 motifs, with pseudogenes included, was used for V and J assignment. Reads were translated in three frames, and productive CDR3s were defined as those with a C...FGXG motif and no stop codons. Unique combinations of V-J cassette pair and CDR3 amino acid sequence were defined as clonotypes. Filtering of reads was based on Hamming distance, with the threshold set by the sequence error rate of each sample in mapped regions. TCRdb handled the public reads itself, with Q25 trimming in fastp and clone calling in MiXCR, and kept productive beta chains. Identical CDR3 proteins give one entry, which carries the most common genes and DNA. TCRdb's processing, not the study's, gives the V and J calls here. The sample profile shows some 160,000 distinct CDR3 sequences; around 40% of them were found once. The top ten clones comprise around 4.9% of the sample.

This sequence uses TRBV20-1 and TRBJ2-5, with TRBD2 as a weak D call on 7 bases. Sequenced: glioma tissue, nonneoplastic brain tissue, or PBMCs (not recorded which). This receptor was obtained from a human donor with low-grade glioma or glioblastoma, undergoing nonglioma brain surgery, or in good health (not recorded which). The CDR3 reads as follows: CSARRRSGEGHRESQYF. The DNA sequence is TGCAGTGCTAGACGCAGATCAGGGGAGGGGCATAGAGAGAGCCAGTACTTC.